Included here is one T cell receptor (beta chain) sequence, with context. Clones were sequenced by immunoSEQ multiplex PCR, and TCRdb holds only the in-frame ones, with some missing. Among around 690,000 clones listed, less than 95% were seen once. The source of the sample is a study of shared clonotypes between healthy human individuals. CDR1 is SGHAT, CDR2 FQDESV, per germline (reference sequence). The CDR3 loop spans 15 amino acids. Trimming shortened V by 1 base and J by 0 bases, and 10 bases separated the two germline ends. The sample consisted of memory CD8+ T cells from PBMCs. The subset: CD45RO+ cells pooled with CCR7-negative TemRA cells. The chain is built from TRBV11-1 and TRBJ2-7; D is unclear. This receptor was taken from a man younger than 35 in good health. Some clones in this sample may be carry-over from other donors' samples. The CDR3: CASSLEPLISYEQYF. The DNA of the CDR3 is TGTGCCAGCAGCTTAGAGCCGCTGATCTCCTACGAGCAGTACTTC.